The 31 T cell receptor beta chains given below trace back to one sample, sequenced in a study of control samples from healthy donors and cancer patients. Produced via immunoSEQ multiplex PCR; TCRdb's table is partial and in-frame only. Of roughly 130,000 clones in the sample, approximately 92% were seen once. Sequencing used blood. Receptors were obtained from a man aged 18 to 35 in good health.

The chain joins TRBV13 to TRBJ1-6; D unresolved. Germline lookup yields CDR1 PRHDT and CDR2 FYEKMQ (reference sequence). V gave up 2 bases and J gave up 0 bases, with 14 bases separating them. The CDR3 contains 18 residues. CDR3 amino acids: CASSLTAGSASYNSPLHF. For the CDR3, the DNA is TGTGCCAGCAGCTTAACCGCAGGTTCAGCCTCCTATAATTCACCCCTCCACTTT.

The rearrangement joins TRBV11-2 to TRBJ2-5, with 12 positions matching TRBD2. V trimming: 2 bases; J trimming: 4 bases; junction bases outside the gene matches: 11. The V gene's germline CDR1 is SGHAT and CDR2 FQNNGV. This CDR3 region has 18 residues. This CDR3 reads CASSLSLAGGLGAETQYF. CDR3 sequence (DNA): TGTGCCAGCAGCTTATCACTAGCGGGAGGCCTGGGCGCAGAGACCCAGTACTTC.

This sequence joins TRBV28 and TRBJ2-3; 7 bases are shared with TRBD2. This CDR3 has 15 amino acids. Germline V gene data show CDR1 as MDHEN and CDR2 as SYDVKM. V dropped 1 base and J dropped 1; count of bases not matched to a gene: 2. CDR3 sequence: CASSLSAGGTDTQYF. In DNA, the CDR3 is TGTGCCAGCAGTTTATCCGCGGGGGGCACAGATACGCAGTATTTT.

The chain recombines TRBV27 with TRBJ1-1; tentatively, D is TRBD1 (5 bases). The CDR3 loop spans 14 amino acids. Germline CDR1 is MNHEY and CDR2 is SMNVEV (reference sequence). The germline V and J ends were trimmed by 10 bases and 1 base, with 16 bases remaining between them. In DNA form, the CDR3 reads TGTGCCACCACAAAGGGGCGGAAGAACACTGAAGCTTTCTTT. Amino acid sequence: CATTKGRKNTEAFF.

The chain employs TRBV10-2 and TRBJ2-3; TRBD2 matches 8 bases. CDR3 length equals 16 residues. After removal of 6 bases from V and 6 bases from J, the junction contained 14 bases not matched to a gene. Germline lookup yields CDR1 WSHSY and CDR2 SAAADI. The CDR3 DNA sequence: TGCGCCAGCAGACCAAGTGGACTAGCCGGGTTCGATACGCAGTATTTT. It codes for CASRPSGLAGFDTQYF.

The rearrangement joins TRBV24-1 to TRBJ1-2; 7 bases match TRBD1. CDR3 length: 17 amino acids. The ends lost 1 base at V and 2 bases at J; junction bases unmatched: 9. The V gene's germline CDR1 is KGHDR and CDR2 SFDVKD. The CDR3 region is CATSDFKPGQKNYGYTF. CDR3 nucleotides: TGTGCCACCAGTGATTTCAAACCGGGACAGAAAAACTATGGCTACACCTTC.

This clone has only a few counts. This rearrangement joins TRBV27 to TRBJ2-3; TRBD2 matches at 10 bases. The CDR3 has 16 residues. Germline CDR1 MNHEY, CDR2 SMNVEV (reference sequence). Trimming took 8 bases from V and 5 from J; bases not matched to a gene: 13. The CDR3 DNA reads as TGTGCCAGCCGAGGGATTAGCGGGAGGCGGGGAGATACGCAGTATTTT. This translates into CASRGISGRRGDTQYF.

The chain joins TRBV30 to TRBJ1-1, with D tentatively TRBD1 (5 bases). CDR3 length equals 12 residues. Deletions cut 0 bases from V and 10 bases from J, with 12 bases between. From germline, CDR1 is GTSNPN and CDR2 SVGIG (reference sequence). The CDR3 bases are TGTGCCTGGAGTGTAATCACGGGACGAGCTTTCTTT. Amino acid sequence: CAWSVITGRAFF. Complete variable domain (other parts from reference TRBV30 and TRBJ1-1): SQTIHQWPATLVQPVGSPLSLECTVEGTSNPNLYWYRQAAGRGLQLLFYSVGIGQISSEVPQNLSASRPQDRQFILSSKKLLLSDSGFYLCAWSVITGRAFFGQGTRLTVV.

This chain's CDR3 is CASSESFRQGPSMNTEAFF. The CDR3 DNA sequence: TGCGCCAGCAGTGAGTCGTTCCGACAGGGCCCATCCATGAACACTGAAGCTTTCTTT. The chain joins TRBV10-1 to TRBJ1-1, with 7 bases aligning to TRBD1. Unmatched junction bases numbered 13, after V lost 0 bases and J lost 0 bases. This CDR3 region has 19 residues. The germline gives CDR1 WNHNN, CDR2 SYGVQD (reference sequence).

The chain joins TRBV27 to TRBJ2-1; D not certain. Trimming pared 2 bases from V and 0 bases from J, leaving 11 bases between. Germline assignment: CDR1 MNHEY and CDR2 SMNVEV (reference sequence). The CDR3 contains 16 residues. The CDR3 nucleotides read TGTGCCAGCAGTTTAGGTAGCCTGAGCTCCTACAATGAGCAGTTCTTC. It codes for CASSLGSLSSYNEQFF.

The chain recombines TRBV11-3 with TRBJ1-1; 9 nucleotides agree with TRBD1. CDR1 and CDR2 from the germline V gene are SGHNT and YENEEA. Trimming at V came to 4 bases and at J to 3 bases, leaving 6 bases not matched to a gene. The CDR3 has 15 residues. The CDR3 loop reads CASSSLRQGDTEAFF. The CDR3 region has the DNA TGTGCCAGCAGCTCCCTGAGACAGGGGGACACTGAAGCTTTCTTT.

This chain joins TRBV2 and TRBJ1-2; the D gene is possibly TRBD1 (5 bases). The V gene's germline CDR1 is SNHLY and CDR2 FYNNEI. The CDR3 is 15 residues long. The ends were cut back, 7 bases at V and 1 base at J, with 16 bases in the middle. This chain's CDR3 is CASKQAGKINYGYTF. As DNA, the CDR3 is TGTGCCAGCAAGCAGGCAGGGAAGATTAACTATGGCTACACCTTC.

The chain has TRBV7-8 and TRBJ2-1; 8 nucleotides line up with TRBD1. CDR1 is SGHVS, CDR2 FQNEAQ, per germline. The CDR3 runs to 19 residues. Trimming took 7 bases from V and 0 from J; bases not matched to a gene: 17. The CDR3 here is CASTLIGTGYEGSYNEQFF. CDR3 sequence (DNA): TGTGCCAGCACCCTCATTGGGACAGGATATGAGGGCTCCTACAATGAGCAGTTCTTC.

The CDR3: CASSQNRRHNEQFF. CDR3 nucleotide sequence: TGCGCCAGCAGCCAAAATCGCAGACACAATGAGCAGTTCTTC. The V gene is TRBV4-1, the J gene TRBJ2-1; D gene uncertain. Per germline, CDR1 MGHRA and CDR2 YSYEKL. V gave up 2 bases and J gave up 5 bases, with 10 bases separating them. The CDR3 loop spans 14 amino acids.

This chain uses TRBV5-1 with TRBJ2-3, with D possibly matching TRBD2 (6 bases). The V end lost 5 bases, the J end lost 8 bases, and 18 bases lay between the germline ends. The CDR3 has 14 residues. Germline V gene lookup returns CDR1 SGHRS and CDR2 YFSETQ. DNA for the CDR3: TGCGCCAGCAGACCCGGGAGTGAGTTGGGTACGCAGTATTTT. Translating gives CASRPGSELGTQYF.

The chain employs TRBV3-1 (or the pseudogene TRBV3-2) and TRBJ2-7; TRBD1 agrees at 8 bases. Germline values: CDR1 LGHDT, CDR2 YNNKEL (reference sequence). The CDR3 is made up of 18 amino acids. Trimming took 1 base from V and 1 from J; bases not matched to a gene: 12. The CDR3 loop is CASSQGRQGPITSYEQYF. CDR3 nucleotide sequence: TGTGCCAGCAGCCAAGGTAGACAGGGGCCTATTACTTCCTACGAGCAGTACTTC.

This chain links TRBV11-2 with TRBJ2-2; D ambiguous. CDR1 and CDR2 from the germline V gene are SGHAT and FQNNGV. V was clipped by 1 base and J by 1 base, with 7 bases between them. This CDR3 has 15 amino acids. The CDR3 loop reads CASSLVSRNTGELFF. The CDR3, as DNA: TGTGCCAGCAGCTTAGTCAGTAGGAACACCGGGGAGCTGTTTTTT.

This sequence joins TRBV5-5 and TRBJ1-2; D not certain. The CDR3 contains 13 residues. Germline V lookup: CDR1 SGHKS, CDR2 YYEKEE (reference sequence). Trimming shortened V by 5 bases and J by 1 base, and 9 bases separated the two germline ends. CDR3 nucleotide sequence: TGTGCCAGCAGTTATAACAGTAACTATGGCTACACCTTC. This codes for CASSYNSNYGYTF.

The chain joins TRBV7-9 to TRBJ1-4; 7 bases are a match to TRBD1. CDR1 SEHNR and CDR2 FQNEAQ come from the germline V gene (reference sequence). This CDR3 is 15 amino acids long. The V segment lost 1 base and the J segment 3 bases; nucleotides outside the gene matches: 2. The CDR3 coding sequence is TGTGCCAGCAGCTTAGGGGACAGCGCTAATGAAAAACTGTTTTTT. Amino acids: CASSLGDSANEKLFF.

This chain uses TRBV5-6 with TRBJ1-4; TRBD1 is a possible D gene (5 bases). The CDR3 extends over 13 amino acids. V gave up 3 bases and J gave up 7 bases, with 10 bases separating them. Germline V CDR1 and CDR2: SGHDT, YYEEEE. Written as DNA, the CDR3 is TGTGCCAGCAGCTCGGGGGTCAGTGAAAAACTGTTTTTT. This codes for CASSSGVSEKLFF.

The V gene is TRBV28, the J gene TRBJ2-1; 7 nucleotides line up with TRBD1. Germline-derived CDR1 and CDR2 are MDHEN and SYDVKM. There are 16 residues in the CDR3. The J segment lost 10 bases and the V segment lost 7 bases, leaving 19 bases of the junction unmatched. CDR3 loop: CASTPFRDSLQLEQFF. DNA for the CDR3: TGTGCCAGCACCCCCTTCCGGGACAGCCTACAATTAGAGCAGTTCTTC.

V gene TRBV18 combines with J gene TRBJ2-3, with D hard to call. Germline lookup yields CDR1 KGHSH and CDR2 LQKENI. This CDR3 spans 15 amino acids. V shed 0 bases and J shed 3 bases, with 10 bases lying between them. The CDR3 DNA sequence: TGTGCCAGCTCACCACCTTCATTAGGGACAGATACGCAGTATTTT. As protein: CASSPPSLGTDTQYF.

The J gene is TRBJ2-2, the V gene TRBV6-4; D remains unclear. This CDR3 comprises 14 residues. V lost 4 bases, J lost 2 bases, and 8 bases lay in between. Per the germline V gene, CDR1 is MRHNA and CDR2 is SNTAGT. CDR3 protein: CASSVSTNTGELFF. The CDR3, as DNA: TGTGCCAGCAGTGTGAGCACTAACACCGGGGAGCTGTTTTTT.

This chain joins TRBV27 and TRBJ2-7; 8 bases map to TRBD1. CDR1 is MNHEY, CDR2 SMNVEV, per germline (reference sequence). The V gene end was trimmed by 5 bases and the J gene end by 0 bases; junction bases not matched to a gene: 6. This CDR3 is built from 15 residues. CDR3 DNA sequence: TGTGCCAGCAGTCACAGGGGGGACGTCTCCTACGAGCAGTACTTC. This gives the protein CASSHRGDVSYEQYF.

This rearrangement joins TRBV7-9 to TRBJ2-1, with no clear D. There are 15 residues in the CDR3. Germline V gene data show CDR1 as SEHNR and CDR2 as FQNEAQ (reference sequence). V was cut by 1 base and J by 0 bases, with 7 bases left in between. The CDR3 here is CASSLVSFSYNEQFF. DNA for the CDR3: TGTGCCAGCAGCTTAGTGTCATTCTCCTACAATGAGCAGTTCTTC.

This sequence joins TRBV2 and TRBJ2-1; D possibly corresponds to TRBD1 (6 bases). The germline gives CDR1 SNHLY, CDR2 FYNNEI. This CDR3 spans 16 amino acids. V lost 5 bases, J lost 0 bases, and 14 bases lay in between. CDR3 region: CASSLQGLSSYNEQFF. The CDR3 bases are TGTGCCAGCAGTCTACAGGGCCTGAGCTCCTACAATGAGCAGTTCTTC.

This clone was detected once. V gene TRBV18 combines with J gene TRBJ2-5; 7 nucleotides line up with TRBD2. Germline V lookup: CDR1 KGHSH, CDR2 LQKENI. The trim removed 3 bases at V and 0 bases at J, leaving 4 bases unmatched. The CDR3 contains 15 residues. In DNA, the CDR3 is TGTGCCAGCTCACCGAATAGCGGGTACCAAGAGACCCAGTACTTC. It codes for CASSPNSGYQETQYF. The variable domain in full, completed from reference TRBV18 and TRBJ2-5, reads NAGVMQNPRHLVRRRGQEARLRCSPMKGHSHVYWYRQLPEEGLKFMVYLQKENIIDESGMPKERFSAEFPKEGPSILRIQQVVRGDSAAYFCASSPNSGYQETQYFGPGTRLLVL.

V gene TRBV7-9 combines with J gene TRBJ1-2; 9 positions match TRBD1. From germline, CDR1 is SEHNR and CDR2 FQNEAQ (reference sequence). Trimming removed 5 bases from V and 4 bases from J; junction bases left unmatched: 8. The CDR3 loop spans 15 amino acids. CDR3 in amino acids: CASSRPGTGLYGYTF. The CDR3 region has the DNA TGTGCCAGCAGCCGCCCCGGGACAGGGCTCTATGGCTACACCTTC.

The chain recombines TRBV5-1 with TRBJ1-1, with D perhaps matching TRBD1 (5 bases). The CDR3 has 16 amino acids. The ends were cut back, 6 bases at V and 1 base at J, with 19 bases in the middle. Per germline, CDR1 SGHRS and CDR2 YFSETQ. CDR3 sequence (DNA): TGCGCCAGCAAGTCTAGGAGGGACTCGAGGAACACTGAAGCTTTCTTT. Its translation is CASKSRRDSRNTEAFF.

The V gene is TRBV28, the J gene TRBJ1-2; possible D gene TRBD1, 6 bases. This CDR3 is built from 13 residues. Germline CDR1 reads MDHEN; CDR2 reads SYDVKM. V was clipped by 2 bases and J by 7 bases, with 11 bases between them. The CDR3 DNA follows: TGTGCCAGCAGTTTAACACAGGGATTTGGCTACACCTTC. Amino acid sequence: CASSLTQGFGYTF.

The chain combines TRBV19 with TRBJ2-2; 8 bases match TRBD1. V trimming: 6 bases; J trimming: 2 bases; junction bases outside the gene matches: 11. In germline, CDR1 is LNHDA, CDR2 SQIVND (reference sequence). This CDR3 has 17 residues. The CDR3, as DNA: TGTGCCAGTAGGGACGGGACAGGCCTATTAAACACCGGGGAGCTGTTTTTT. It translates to CASRDGTGLLNTGELFF.